This T cell receptor (beta chain) was observed in a study of blood T cell repertoires in COVID-19. Study-wide context: Specimens from acute and convalescent COVID-19 originated in the United States, Italy and Spain. PBMCs, B-cell-depleted T cells, or T cells were the source of the cDNA or gDNA that made up the material.

Under the authors' procedure: Nucleated cell counts were estimated from reference gene primer amplification. TCRdb's copy holds only in-frame clones and misses some; the assay was immunoSEQ multiplex PCR. V and J calls and clone size come straight from that table; D and trimming were deduced from the DNA. The top ten hold about 7.3% of the sample, which has about 60,000 clones, about 90% seen once. V lost 3 bases to trimming and J lost 3 bases; unmatched junction nucleotides: 4. The CDR3 totals 14 residues. Germline CDR1 reads PRHDT; CDR2 reads FYEKMQ (reference sequence). The sequenced material came from peripheral blood. This chain connects TRBV13 to TRBJ2-7, with 8 bases lining up with TRBD1. This sequence was found in a human donor in a cohort sampled during active COVID-19. The CDR3 DNA follows: TGTGCCAGCAGCTTCGGACAGGGCTTCTACGAGCAGTACTTC. Amino acids: CASSFGQGFYEQYF.